This T cell receptor (beta chain) was identified during a study of blood T cells in healthy people across ages. This clonotype was picked up one time. Its antigen remains unknown. Study-level points and caveats: Lack of knowledge of donor CMV status possibly confounded expanded clonotype changes. Naive CD4+ cell counts and diversity both ran higher in long-lived than in aged donors.

Germline V gene sequence: CDR1 SGHTA, CDR2 FQGNSA. The CDR3 is 15 amino acids. The V segment lost 7 bases and the J segment 2 bases; nucleotides outside the gene matches: 6. For the second PCR, which ran for about 7 to 12 cycles, a sample-barcoded 5' primer and a J-beta primer mix were used. Every cDNA molecule bore a tag from a template-switch adaptor containing 12 random nucleotides. TCRdb ran MiXCR on the 5' RACE reads and lists one entry per CDR3 protein. The sample includes fewer than 800,000 distinct CDR3 sequences, approximately 25% seen only once; the top ten take just under 9.5%. These data were also reused for a study on T cells of mothers and their children.

The V call is TRBV7-2, the J call TRBJ2-1; 9 bases are a match to TRBD1. Material: blood. The TCR originated in a boy younger than 18 in good health. The CDR3: CASTKGTGTYNEQFF. CDR3 coding DNA: TGTGCCAGCACGAAAGGGACAGGGACCTACAATGAGCAGTTCTTC.